This T cell receptor beta chain was sequenced in a study of OX40 agonist ivuxolimab in advanced cancers. The study in broad terms: The costimulatory receptor OX40 (CD134) was targeted by ivuxolimab, a fully human IgG2 agonistic monoclonal antibody. Intravenous ivuxolimab was administered to patients every 2 weeks at six dose levels: 0.01, 0.1, 0.3, 1.5, 3 and 10 mg/kg. Peripheral TCRbeta sequencing aimed to test whether ivuxolimab altered TCR sequence diversity and caused clonal T-cell expansion. Prior anti-PD-1, anti-PD-L1 or anti-CTLA-4 therapy was permitted, and 30% to 50% of dose-escalation patients had received checkpoint inhibitors. Three dose-escalation patients achieved partial responses, one with hepatocellular carcinoma and two with cutaneous melanoma. The monotherapy dose-escalation portion (N ≈ 52 patients) of the phase I ivuxolimab trial is reported in the paper. In the dose-escalation cohort, approximately 83% of patients were male, and the mean age was roughly 60 years with a range of roughly 20 to 79. Of the roughly 52 dose-escalation patients, hepatocellular carcinoma was present in roughly 19, melanoma in around 15, renal cell carcinoma in 9 and head and neck cancer in 9.

Here is what the overall study found, with its caveats: Low levels of normalized T-cell clonal expansion were also shown by some nonresponding patients. At doses from 0.1 to 3.0 mg/kg, clonal expansion was seen in both CD4+ and CD8+ blood T cells between baseline and week 6. In the 0.1-3.0 mg/kg groups, partial responders were among the patients with the lowest normalized peripheral clonal expansion, particularly in CD8+ T cells. After ivuxolimab, more expanded clones were found on average in CD8+ T cells than in CD4+ T cells. Which antigens the clonally expanded peripheral T cells were specific for was not determined.

For sequencing of the TCRbeta CDR3 region, genomic DNA was extracted from the sorted cells. The immunoSEQ Assay was used to sequence the TCRbeta CDR3 regions. In TCRdb, the immuneACCESS table is reduced to in-frame sequences with V and J assigned. These tables do not hold every clone; where another copy was compared, an unresolved V gene accounts for under half, and the others remain unexplained. This sample lists 51,000 or so clones; 79% were detected once. Of the sample, 1.5% to 2% is held by the ten largest clones. A remark on this clone: Its specific antigen is unknown. There are no base qualities to consult, and no much larger clone falls within one base.

The trial excluded patients who had a history of autoimmune disease or who were on systemic immunosuppression. Peripheral blood for TCR sequencing was collected from all dose cohorts at baseline, on cycle 4 day 1, and on cycle 7 day 1. The samples were taken from a phase I, first-in-human, multicenter, open-label dose-escalation trial of ivuxolimab. The trial enrolled adults with locally advanced or metastatic head and neck squamous cell, hepatocellular, melanoma or renal cell carcinoma. Before TCR sequencing, CD4+ T cells and CD8+ T cells from peripheral blood were sorted into separate populations. The germline V gene yields SGHTA for CDR1 and FQGNSA for CDR2. The CDR3, from cysteine to phenylalanine, totals 16 residues. Solely the CDR3 DNA is kept, with 48 bases framed from the first base. V loses 0 bases of germline sequence and J loses 5 bases, and the interval between the two ends is 17 bases.

The V and J segments used are TRBV7-2 and TRBJ2-7; matching of 5 bases hints at TRBD1 as the D gene. The specimen was CD4+ or CD8+ T cells sorted from blood, collected in a trial of the OX40 agonist ivuxolimab. The sequence was collected from an adult with an advanced solid tumor such as melanoma, head and neck, liver or kidney cancer. The CDR3 loop reads CASSLAAGNRRHEQYF. The nucleotides are TGTGCCAGCAGCTTAGCGGCCGGAAACAGGAGACACGAGCAGTACTTC. Where the CDR3 stops, the reference TRBV7-2 and TRBJ2-7 genes take over; the full variable domain is GAGVSQSPSNKVTEKGKDVELRCDPISGHTALYWYRQSLGQGLEFLIYFQGNSAPDKSGLPSDRFSAERTGGSVSTLTIQRTQQEDSAVYLCASSLAAGNRRHEQYFGPGTRLTVT.